The clone carrying this T cell receptor beta chain was picked up a small number of times. What it binds is unknown. Reverse transcribed after extraction, RNA yielded cDNA as the sequencing template. Produced via immunoSEQ multiplex PCR; TCRdb's table is partial and in-frame only. Of about 64,000 clones listed, about 40% are singletons. This entry is derived from a study of CD8+ T cells in alopecia areata. Sampling of alopecia areata patients yielded lesional scalp punch biopsies as well as peripheral blood. Cell sorting on a FACSAria was used to separate CD4+ and CD8+ T cells from the PBMCs. Study conclusions and caveats: Alopecia totalis/universalis scalp especially showed more expanded CD8+ clones than normal scalp.

The germline V gene encodes CDR1 LGHNA and CDR2 YSLEER. This CDR3 has 15 amino acids. V lost 1 base and J lost 0, with 8 bases in between. The receptor was derived from a human donor with alopecia areata. The chain is built from TRBV4-3 and TRBJ2-3, with D unclear. Sequenced material: NKG2D-low CD8+ T cells sorted from blood. The CDR3 DNA reads as TGCGCCAGCAGCCAAGGAACATCTAGCACAGATACGCAGTATTTT. Encoded protein: CASSQGTSSTDTQYF.